Listed here are 29 T cell receptor beta chains from one sample, sequenced in a study of blood T cell repertoires in COVID-19. Sequencing used immunoSEQ multiplex PCR; TCRdb keeps in-frame clones, though not all of them. This table holds some 260,000 clones, about 80% found once. Sequencing input: peripheral blood. The receptor set was obtained from a man older than 75 with acute or convalescent COVID-19.

The chain couples TRBV12-5 to TRBJ1-4; D might be TRBD1 (5 bases). This CDR3 has 16 amino acids. The V end lost 4 bases, the J end lost 0 bases, and 12 bases lay between the germline ends. The germline V gene has CDR1 LGHNT and CDR2 FRNRAP. CDR3: CASGWSTVATNEKLFF. The DNA for the CDR3 is TGTGCTAGTGGTTGGTCGACAGTTGCAACTAATGAAAAACTGTTTTTT.

The chain joins TRBV9 to TRBJ1-4, with TRBD1 as a possible D gene (5 bases). Germline assignment: CDR1 SGDLS and CDR2 YYNGEE. The ends were cut back, 2 bases at V and 1 base at J, with 9 bases in the middle. This CDR3 comprises 15 residues. The CDR3 reads CASSVNQGTNEKLFF. CDR3 coding DNA: TGTGCCAGCAGCGTTAATCAGGGAACTAATGAAAAACTGTTTTTT.

The V gene is TRBV27, the J gene TRBJ1-6, with 7 positions matching TRBD1. After removal of 5 bases from V and 3 bases from J, the junction contained 4 bases not matched to a gene. Per the germline V gene, CDR1 is MNHEY and CDR2 is SMNVEV (reference sequence). The CDR3 runs 15 residues. The CDR3 nucleotides are TGTGCCAGCAGTCTCGGGACAGTCTATAATTCACCCCTCCACTTT. Translation gives CASSLGTVYNSPLHF.

A few counts support this clone. J is TRBJ2-1 and V is TRBV3-1 (or the pseudogene TRBV3-2), with TRBD1 matching 8 bases. The CDR3 sequence is 16 residues long. Germline CDR1 reads LGHDT; CDR2 reads YNNKEL (reference sequence). With V trimmed by 5 bases and J by 2 bases, 8 bases remained unmatched. This CDR3 is CASSRRTGSAYNEQFF. CDR3 bases: TGTGCCAGCAGCAGACGGACAGGGAGTGCCTACAATGAGCAGTTCTTC.

This clone was found once. The chain joins TRBV28 to TRBJ1-5; D is unclear. The CDR3 totals 15 residues. Germline assignment: CDR1 MDHEN and CDR2 SYDVKM. Trimming removed 6 bases at V and 0 bases at J, with 12 bases between. The CDR3 DNA follows: TGTGCCAGCAGCCTGCCGGGATATAGCAATCAGCCCCAGCATTTT. This translates into CASSLPGYSNQPQHF.

In the case of this clone: At one end, the junction sequence differs from germline, possibly due to a read error. The V and J genes are TRBV5-4 and TRBJ2-6; 8 nucleotides line up with TRBD1. In germline, CDR1 is SGHNT, CDR2 YYREEE (reference sequence). This CDR3 spans 17 amino acids. The CDR3 bases are TGTGCCAGCAGGTTGGGGACAGGCCTTTCTGGGGCCAACGTCCTGACTTTC. The encoded protein is CASRLGTGLSGANVLTF. The variable domain in full, completed from reference TRBV5-4 and TRBJ2-6, reads ETGVTQSPTHLIKTRGQQVTLRCSSQSGHNTVSWYQQALGQGPQFIFQYYREEENGRGNFPPRFSGLQFPNYSSELNVNALELDDSALYLCASRLGTGLSGANVLTFGAGSRLTVL.

V usage is TRBV24-1 and J usage is TRBJ1-2; D is uncertain. V was shortened by 0 bases and J by 8 bases, with 9 bases between the two germline ends. CDR1 and CDR2 from the germline V gene are KGHDR and SFDVKD. The CDR3 sequence is 13 residues long. The CDR3 DNA sequence: TGTGCCACCAGTGATTTGGCGCAACGGGGCTACACCTTC. Protein sequence: CATSDLAQRGYTF.

The rearrangement joins TRBV18 to TRBJ1-2; D uncertain. Trimming took off 3 bases at V and 4 bases at J, with 12 bases between the two ends. Germline V CDR1 and CDR2: KGHSH, LQKENI. The CDR3 loop spans 14 amino acids. CDR3: CASSPPKIGYGYTF. CDR3 nucleotide sequence: TGTGCCAGCTCACCCCCTAAAATCGGCTATGGCTACACCTTC.

This clone was counted once. The chain uses TRBV11-2 and TRBJ2-6, with TRBD2 as a possible D gene (6 bases). Trimming took off 5 bases at V and 1 base at J, with 15 bases between the two ends. CDR3 length equals 17 residues. Germline V gene data show CDR1 as SGHAT and CDR2 as FQNNGV. The CDR3, as DNA: TGTGCCAGCAGCGCAAGGGGAGGTGGATCTGGGGCCAACGTCCTGACTTTC. Translating gives CASSARGGGSGANVLTF.

This clone came up once. V is TRBV28 and J is TRBJ1-4, with 9 bases fitting TRBD1. The CDR3 loop spans 14 amino acids. Germline values: CDR1 MDHEN, CDR2 SYDVKM. With 9 bases clipped from V and 6 bases from J, the junction kept 8 bases outside the gene matches. The CDR3 loop reads CASQTGGWDEKLFF. CDR3 in DNA: TGTGCCAGTCAAACAGGGGGCTGGGATGAAAAACTGTTTTTT.

The rearrangement uses TRBV6-2 or TRBV6-3 and TRBJ1-1, with D perhaps TRBD1 (5 bases). CDR1 MNHEY and CDR2 SVGEGT come from the germline V gene. The V and J ends lost 4 bases and 3 bases respectively, with 15 bases between them. This CDR3 contains 15 residues. CDR3 nucleotides: TGTGCCAGCAGTTTCCCCTTGACAGTCCACACTGAAGCTTTCTTT. Translated, it gives CASSFPLTVHTEAFF.

The chain couples TRBV6-6 to TRBJ2-2; D is unresolved. Deletions cut 10 bases from V and 7 bases from J, with 10 bases between. The CDR3 runs 11 residues. Germline CDR1 reads MNHNY; CDR2 reads SVGAGI (reference sequence). The CDR3 nucleotides read TGTGCCATCCTGACAAACGGGGAGCTGTTTTTT. Translated: CAILTNGELFF.

The chain employs TRBV4-2 and TRBJ2-7, with 7 bases aligning to TRBD2. The V and J ends lost 3 bases and 1 base, in that order; junction bases with no gene match: 12. CDR1 and CDR2 from the germline V gene are LGHNA and YNFKEQ. This CDR3 contains 17 residues. CDR3 nucleotides: TGTGCCAGCAGCCATCTAAAGAGTGGGGGACTATCCTACGAGCAGTACTTC. The encoded protein is CASSHLKSGGLSYEQYF.

The J gene is TRBJ2-5, the V gene TRBV9; 8 bases match TRBD2. Germline values: CDR1 SGDLS, CDR2 YYNGEE. V was clipped by 6 bases and J by 5 bases; unmatched bases: 9. This CDR3 comprises 14 residues. The CDR3 region has the DNA TGTGCCAGCAACTCAGCGGGAGTAGGGGAGACCCAGTACTTC. This gives the protein CASNSAGVGETQYF.

The chain couples TRBV28 to TRBJ1-2; weak D call: TRBD1 (6 bases). The germline V gene encodes CDR1 MDHEN and CDR2 SYDVKM. Trimming cost V 2 bases and J 8 bases, with 15 bases left between them. The length of the CDR3 is 14 residues. In DNA form, the CDR3 reads TGTGCCAGCAGTTTAAGTCACAGGGTGGAAGGCTACACCTTC. Amino acid sequence: CASSLSHRVEGYTF.

The V call is TRBV5-5, the J call TRBJ2-5; TRBD1 matches at 8 bases. CDR1 SGHKS and CDR2 YYEKEE come from the germline V gene (reference sequence). V lost 4 bases, J lost 2 bases, and 7 bases stayed unmatched. This CDR3 has 15 residues. The DNA for the CDR3 is TGTGCCAGCAGCCTGTACGGGACAGGTCAAGAGACCCAGTACTTC. It is translated as CASSLYGTGQETQYF.

The V gene is TRBV19, the J gene TRBJ1-1, with unresolved D. V lost 7 bases, J lost 4 bases, and 10 bases lay in between. The CDR3 is 12 residues long. The germline V gene encodes CDR1 LNHDA and CDR2 SQIVND (reference sequence). CDR3 nucleotide sequence: TGTGCCAGTACATCCAGGCCCACTGAAGCTTTCTTT. Amino acids: CASTSRPTEAFF.

This rearrangement joins TRBV4-2 to TRBJ2-3; 11 bases are shared with TRBD2. The CDR3 has 17 amino acids. Germline V gives CDR1 LGHNA, CDR2 YNFKEQ. V gave up 0 bases and J gave up 6 bases; unmatched junction bases: 8. CDR3 loop: CASSQEGSGRARDTQYF. The CDR3 region has the DNA TGTGCCAGCAGCCAAGAAGGTAGCGGGAGGGCCAGGGATACGCAGTATTTT.

This chain uses TRBV7-8 with TRBJ1-1; 8 bases fit TRBD1. Germline V CDR1 and CDR2: SGHVS, FQNEAQ. This CDR3 has 12 amino acids. V shed 5 bases and J 10 bases; nucleotides not matched to a gene: 6. The CDR3 nucleotides are TGTGCCAGCAGCCAGAACAGGGGGGGAGCTTTCTTT. Amino acid sequence: CASSQNRGGAFF. Using reference TRBV7-8 and TRBJ1-1 for the parts outside the CDR3, the full variable domain is GAGVSQSPRYKVAKRGQDVALRCDPISGHVSLFWYQQALGQGPEFLTYFQNEAQLDKSGLPSDRFFAERPEGSVSTLKIQRTQQEDSAVYLCASSQNRGGAFFGQGTRLTVV.

The chain couples TRBV7-6 to TRBJ2-7; D is unresolved. The V gene lost 2 bases and the J gene lost 5 bases, with 16 bases spanning the gap. The CDR3 sequence is 15 residues long. CDR1 is SGHVS and CDR2 is FNYEAQ in the germline V gene. DNA of the CDR3: TGTGCCAGCAGCTTATACATGGGTCCCAGCGACGAGCAGTACTTC. It specifies CASSLYMGPSDEQYF. Variable domain in full (rest from reference TRBV7-6 and TRBJ2-7): GAGVSQSPRYKVTKRGQDVALRCDPISGHVSLYWYRQALGQGPEFLTYFNYEAQQDKSGLPNDRFSAERPEGSISTLTIQRTEQRDSAMYRCASSLYMGPSDEQYFGPGTRLTVT.

Comment on this clone: Other DNA variants within this sample encode the same CDR3. The chain carries TRBV28 and TRBJ1-5, with D possibly matching TRBD1 (6 bases). With 6 bases removed from V and 3 bases from J, the gap between germline ends came to 18 bases. Germline V gene data show CDR1 as MDHEN and CDR2 as SYDVKM. CDR3 length: 16 amino acids. The CDR3 is CASRSFAGGFNQPQHF. DNA of the CDR3: TGTGCCAGCAGGTCGTTCGCGGGGGGCTTCAATCAGCCCCAGCATTTT.

CDR3 in DNA: TGTGCCAGCAGCTTACAGGGTAAGAAGACTGAAGCTTTCTTT. This encodes CASSLQGKKTEAFF. The chain carries TRBV2 and TRBJ1-1; D is possibly TRBD1 (6 bases). The CDR3 is made up of 14 amino acids. CDR1 and CDR2 (germline): SNHLY, FYNNEI. Between the trimmed V and J ends, which lost 6 bases and 5 bases, there was a span of 16 bases.

This chain joins TRBV19 and TRBJ2-3; possibly TRBD1 for D (6 bases). V lost 3 bases to trimming and J lost 0 bases, with 16 bases between them. This CDR3 contains 17 residues. In germline, CDR1 is LNHDA, CDR2 SQIVND (reference sequence). CDR3 coding DNA: TGTGCCAGTAGTATTGAAGGACAGTATCGCAGCACAGATACGCAGTATTTT. Residues: CASSIEGQYRSTDTQYF.

The genes are TRBV14 and TRBJ1-5, with D possibly TRBD1 on 5 matching bases. V shed 3 bases and J shed 7 bases, with 25 bases lying between them. This CDR3 contains 18 residues. Germline-derived CDR1 and CDR2 are SGHDN and FVKESK. CDR3 in DNA: TGTGCCAGCAGCCACGAAGGAGGGGTTAGCGGTCATCGACAGCCCCAGCATTTT. Amino acid sequence: CASSHEGGVSGHRQPQHF.

The chain has TRBV18 and TRBJ1-6; 9 nucleotides align to TRBD1. The CDR3 contains 15 residues. Unmatched junction bases numbered 2, after V lost 3 bases and J lost 5 bases. CDR1 and CDR2 from the germline V gene are KGHSH and LQKENI. CDR3: CASSPGTGNNSPLHF. For the CDR3, the DNA is TGTGCCAGCTCACCCGGGACAGGGAATAATTCACCCCTCCACTTT.

This clone has just one count. The chain joins TRBV18 to TRBJ2-1, with a possible D match to TRBD1 (5 bases). The germline V gene encodes CDR1 KGHSH and CDR2 LQKENI. CDR3 length: 15 amino acids. Trimming cost V 3 bases and J 6 bases, with 15 bases left between them. The CDR3 spells CASSPVAGMVNEQFF. In DNA, the CDR3 is TGTGCCAGCTCACCGGTGGCAGGGATGGTCAATGAGCAGTTCTTC.

This clone occurred a few times. The genes are TRBV19 and TRBJ2-6, with 10 bases lining up with TRBD1. The germline V gene encodes CDR1 LNHDA and CDR2 SQIVND (reference sequence). The CDR3 sequence is 16 residues long. Germline trimming cut 7 bases from V and 2 bases from J; bases unmatched to any gene: 5. The CDR3 here is CASKRGQGTGANVLTF. The CDR3 DNA reads TGTGCCAGTAAGAGGGGACAGGGGACTGGGGCCAACGTCCTGACTTTC. Full variable domain (outside the CDR3, taken from reference TRBV19 and TRBJ2-6): DGGITQSPKYLFRKEGQNVTLSCEQNLNHDAMYWYRQDPGQGLRLIYYSQIVNDFQKGDIAEGYSVSREKKESFPLTVTSAQKNPTAFYLCASKRGQGTGANVLTFGAGSRLTVL.

The rearrangement links TRBV28 to TRBJ1-5; unclear D gene. This CDR3 has 14 residues. Germline V gene data show CDR1 as MDHEN and CDR2 as SYDVKM. V was shortened by 5 bases and J by 1 base, with 9 bases between the two germline ends. CDR3 sequence: CASSHAGSNQPQHF. DNA of the CDR3: TGTGCCAGCAGTCATGCGGGAAGCAATCAGCCCCAGCATTTT.

The rearrangement links TRBV4-2 to TRBJ2-1, with TRBD2 matching 11 bases. The CDR3 is 15 residues long. The J segment lost 8 bases and the V segment lost 0 bases, leaving 3 bases of the junction unmatched. The germline V gene encodes CDR1 LGHNA and CDR2 YNFKEQ. CDR3 in DNA: TGTGCCAGCAGCCAAGACCTAGCGGGGGGATATGAGCAGTTCTTC. It yields the protein CASSQDLAGGYEQFF.